The 27 T cell receptor beta chains given below trace back to one sample, sequenced in a study of shared clonotypes between healthy human individuals. Only CD45RO-negative cells positively selected for CCR7 counted as naive CD8 cells, so terminally differentiated effector memory CD45RA+ cells were excluded. Sequenced by immunoSEQ multiplex PCR; TCRdb stores in-frame clones only, minus some. The sample contains roughly 2.1 million clones, 93% of which appear only once. Sequenced input: naive CD8+ T cells from PBMCs. The receptors shown here come from a man younger than 35 in good health. Some clones in this sample may be carry-over from other donors' samples.

This chain joins TRBV13 and TRBJ1-2, with 8 nucleotides matching TRBD1. V lost 6 bases and J lost 3; bases outside the gene matches: 3. The CDR3 length is 13 residues. Germline-derived CDR1 and CDR2 are PRHDT and FYEKMQ (reference sequence). In nucleotides, the CDR3 is TGTGCCAGCAGACAGGGGGGCGACTATGGCTACACCTTC. This encodes CASRQGGDYGYTF.

The J gene is TRBJ1-5, the V gene TRBV7-9; no definite D call. V was pared by 4 bases and J by 1 base, with 8 bases between. CDR3 length: 14 amino acids. The germline V gene has CDR1 SEHNR and CDR2 FQNEAQ (reference sequence). The CDR3 loop is CASSSPSSNQPQHF. Here the CDR3 DNA reads TGTGCCAGCAGCTCCCCGAGCAGCAATCAGCCCCAGCATTTT.

The V call is TRBV4-3, the J call TRBJ2-1; D gene uncertain. In germline, CDR1 is LGHNA, CDR2 YSLEER. The CDR3 contains 12 residues. Deletions cut 2 bases from V and 9 bases from J, with 8 bases between. As DNA, the CDR3 is TGCGCCAGCAGCCAACGAAGGTCTGAGCAGTTCTTC. As protein: CASSQRRSEQFF.

This chain joins TRBV9 and TRBJ1-4, with D unresolved. Between the trimmed V and J ends, which lost 0 bases and 2 bases, there was a span of 11 bases. Germline V gene data show CDR1 as SGDLS and CDR2 as YYNGEE. The CDR3 extends over 16 amino acids. Here the CDR3 DNA reads TGTGCCAGCAGCGTAGCCGGGTTGGGGACTAATGAAAAACTGTTTTTT. Translation gives CASSVAGLGTNEKLFF. Variable domain in full (rest from reference TRBV9 and TRBJ1-4): DSGVTQTPKHLITATGQRVTLRCSPRSGDLSVYWYQQSLDQGLQFLIQYYNGEERAKGNILERFSAQQFPDLHSELNLSSLELGDSALYFCASSVAGLGTNEKLFFGSGTQLSVL.

Written as DNA, the CDR3 is TGTGCCAGCAGTTTTGGGACTAGCCTCTACAATGAGCAGTTCTTC. Translated, it gives CASSFGTSLYNEQFF. The chain joins TRBV6-6 to TRBJ2-1, with 9 bases identical to TRBD2. This CDR3 spans 15 amino acids. After removal of 4 bases from V and 3 bases from J, the junction contained 4 bases not matched to a gene. CDR1 and CDR2 (germline): MNHNY, SVGAGI (reference sequence).

V usage is TRBV20-1 and J usage is TRBJ2-7; the D gene is possibly TRBD1 (6 bases). Germline V gene sequence: CDR1 DFQATT, CDR2 SNEGSKA (reference sequence). CDR3 length equals 11 residues. Trimming removed 4 bases at V and 6 bases at J, with 10 bases between. The CDR3 sequence: CSAIQGSEQYF. CDR3 DNA: TGCAGTGCTATACAGGGAAGCGAGCAGTACTTC.

The chain employs TRBV12-5 and TRBJ2-2, with D possibly called TRBD1 or TRBD2 (5 bases each). CDR3 length equals 16 residues. Germline CDR1 is LGHNT and CDR2 is FRNRAP. Deletions cut 0 bases from V and 1 base from J, with 9 bases between. The CDR3 nucleotides read TGTGCTAGTGGTTTGGTCCTGGGGGAGAACACCGGGGAGCTGTTTTTT. This gives the protein CASGLVLGENTGELFF.

The chain links TRBV27 to TRBJ2-3; possible D gene TRBD2, 5 bases. The CDR3 sequence is 13 residues long. V was shortened by 4 bases and J by 5 bases, with 10 bases between the two germline ends. Germline V lookup: CDR1 MNHEY, CDR2 SMNVEV (reference sequence). This CDR3 is CASSSMAGDTQYF. For the CDR3, the DNA is TGTGCCAGCAGTTCTATGGCGGGAGATACGCAGTATTTT.

CDR3 amino acids: CASSLTWGTNEKLFF. In DNA form, the CDR3 reads TGCGCCAGCAGCTTGACGTGGGGGACTAATGAAAAACTGTTTTTT. V is TRBV5-1 and J is TRBJ1-4, with D tentatively TRBD1 (5 bases). Trimming shortened V by 1 base and J by 2 bases, and 9 bases separated the two germline ends. The CDR3 runs to 15 residues. In germline, CDR1 is SGHRS, CDR2 YFSETQ.

The rearrangement joins TRBV5-1 to TRBJ2-1; 9 bases match TRBD1. Germline-derived CDR1 and CDR2 are SGHRS and YFSETQ. The V segment lost 2 bases and the J segment 7 bases; nucleotides outside the gene matches: 7. The CDR3 contains 15 residues. CDR3 nucleotide sequence: TGCGCCAGCAGCTTACTACAGGGGGCAAGGAATGAGCAGTTCTTC. Protein sequence: CASSLLQGARNEQFF. Supplemented by reference TRBV5-1 and TRBJ2-1, the full variable domain reads KAGVTQTPRYLIKTRGQQVTLSCSPISGHRSVSWYQQTPGQGLQFLFEYFSETQRNKGNFPGRFSGRQFSNSRSEMNVSTLELGDSALYLCASSLLQGARNEQFFGPGTRLTVL.

A note on this clone: At the DNA level, this CDR3 is encoded by other sequences in the same sample as well. The chain couples TRBV15 to TRBJ1-1; D possibly corresponds to TRBD1 (5 bases). The V end was cut by 3 bases, the J end by 0 bases, with 8 bases between. Germline V lookup: CDR1 LNHNV, CDR2 YYDKDF (reference sequence). This CDR3 is built from 14 residues. CDR3 bases: TGTGCCACCAGCAGTGACAGACTGAACACTGAAGCTTTCTTT. Translating gives CATSSDRLNTEAFF.

The chain combines TRBV9 with TRBJ2-1, with 9 nucleotides matching TRBD2. Trimming at V came to 7 bases and at J to 6 bases, leaving 11 bases not matched to a gene. Germline V gives CDR1 SGDLS, CDR2 YYNGEE. The CDR3 covers 15 residues. CDR3 region: CASERAAGGPNEQFF. CDR3 sequence (DNA): TGTGCCAGCGAGCGGGCGGCGGGAGGGCCCAATGAGCAGTTCTTC.

For this clone: Because the CDR3 is missing its conserved closing phenylalanine or tryptophan, this is likely a read error. CDR3 region: CSVDGDGYGYTL. The CDR3 nucleotides are TGCAGCGTTGATGGGGACGGCTATGGCTACACCCTC. This sequence joins TRBV29-1 and TRBJ1-2, with TRBD1 as a possible D gene (5 bases). The CDR3 totals 12 residues. Trimming cost V 3 bases and J 4 bases, with 9 bases left between them. Germline CDR1 SQVTM, CDR2 ANQGSEA.

V is TRBV4-3 and J is TRBJ2-7; TRBD2 matches 10 bases. CDR1 is LGHNA and CDR2 is YSLEER in the germline V gene. The CDR3 runs to 16 residues. V dropped 2 bases and J dropped 9; count of bases not matched to a gene: 13. DNA for the CDR3: TGCGCCAGCAGCCAATCCTCTAGCGGGAGAGACGAGGGGCAGTACTTC. Translating it yields CASSQSSSGRDEGQYF.

This clone was seen a few times. The chain recombines TRBV9 with TRBJ1-4; a weak D match, TRBD1 (6 bases). Germline CDR1 is SGDLS and CDR2 is YYNGEE. Trimming stripped 3 bases from V and 5 bases from J, with 17 bases between. This CDR3 spans 16 amino acids. CDR3: CASSGGLGGYNEKLFF. The CDR3 DNA reads as TGTGCCAGCAGCGGAGGACTGGGGGGCTACAATGAAAAACTGTTTTTT.

The chain uses TRBV28 and TRBJ2-7; maybe TRBD2 (6 bases). CDR1 and CDR2 (germline): MDHEN, SYDVKM. V was cut by 5 bases and J by 0 bases, with 14 bases left in between. This CDR3 comprises 15 residues. The CDR3 sequence is CASSPTGESSYEQYF. DNA of the CDR3: TGTGCCAGCAGTCCGACGGGGGAGAGCTCCTACGAGCAGTACTTC.

The chain employs TRBV7-8 and TRBJ1-1; 9 bases agree with TRBD1. V lost 6 bases and J lost 0; bases outside the gene matches: 17. This CDR3 has 19 amino acids. Per the germline V gene, CDR1 is SGHVS and CDR2 is FQNEAQ. The CDR3 nucleotides read TGTGCCAGCAGTCAATTATTCGGGGACAGGGCGTCTCTGAACACTGAAGCTTTCTTT. Protein sequence: CASSQLFGDRASLNTEAFF. Combining the CDR3 with reference TRBV7-8 and TRBJ1-1 gives the whole variable domain GAGVSQSPRYKVAKRGQDVALRCDPISGHVSLFWYQQALGQGPEFLTYFQNEAQLDKSGLPSDRFFAERPEGSVSTLKIQRTQQEDSAVYLCASSQLFGDRASLNTEAFFGQGTRLTVV.

The chain carries TRBV7-2 and TRBJ2-2, with 7 bases lining up with TRBD2. Germline V CDR1 and CDR2: SGHTA, FQGNSA. The CDR3 extends over 18 amino acids. The J segment lost 3 bases and the V segment lost 0 bases, leaving 10 bases of the junction unmatched. As DNA, the CDR3 is TGTGCCAGCAGCTTAGCGCCAGGGAGACTAGCAGACACCGGGGAGCTGTTTTTT. It is translated as CASSLAPGRLADTGELFF.

The J gene is TRBJ2-7, the V gene TRBV13; no definite D call. Trimming shortened V by 0 bases and J by 6 bases, and 15 bases separated the two germline ends. CDR1 and CDR2 (germline): PRHDT, FYEKMQ (reference sequence). This CDR3 is built from 15 residues. The CDR3 loop is CASSLGPGRAAEQYF. CDR3 coding DNA: TGTGCCAGCAGCTTAGGCCCCGGGCGCGCCGCCGAGCAGTACTTC.

The chain recombines TRBV6-6 with TRBJ2-3, with D unresolved. The germline V gene has CDR1 MNHNY and CDR2 SVGAGI (reference sequence). V lost 2 bases and J lost 5, with 8 bases in between. CDR3 length: 13 amino acids. The CDR3 DNA reads as TGTGCCAGCAGTTACCGGTTCTTAGATACGCAGTATTTT. As protein: CASSYRFLDTQYF.

V gene TRBV6-5 combines with J gene TRBJ1-1, with D unclear. Trimming took off 0 bases at V and 10 bases at J, with 12 bases between the two ends. This CDR3 contains 13 residues. Germline V gene lookup returns CDR1 MNHEY and CDR2 SVGAGI. The CDR3 region is CASSYSNGGGAFF. The CDR3 nucleotides are TGTGCCAGCAGTTACTCTAACGGAGGAGGAGCTTTCTTT.

The genes are TRBV9 and TRBJ1-2, with D possibly TRBD1 on 6 matching bases. The CDR3 is made up of 15 amino acids. In germline, CDR1 is SGDLS, CDR2 YYNGEE. V lost 3 bases and J lost 2, with 14 bases in between. Here the CDR3 reads CASSDDRTLNYGYTF. The CDR3, as DNA: TGTGCCAGCAGCGATGACAGGACCCTCAACTATGGCTACACCTTC.

This rearrangement joins TRBV12-5 to TRBJ2-2; D not resolved. V gave up 4 bases and J gave up 6 bases, with 15 bases separating them. Per germline, CDR1 LGHNT and CDR2 FRNRAP. The CDR3 has 15 amino acids. This chain's CDR3 is CASGSLPRFPGELFF. CDR3 DNA: TGTGCTAGTGGTTCCCTCCCCCGTTTTCCCGGGGAGCTGTTTTTT.

The rearrangement joins TRBV29-1 to TRBJ2-7; 12 positions match TRBD2. Germline values: CDR1 SQVTM, CDR2 ANQGSEA. The CDR3 has 16 amino acids. The junction had 12 bases not matched to a gene; V was cut back by 6 bases and J by 3 bases. The CDR3 DNA reads as TGCAGCGTCTTACCGGGACTAGCGGGTCGAAGCTACGAGCAGTACTTC. Translation: CSVLPGLAGRSYEQYF.

As concerns this clone: The same CDR3 is also encoded by other DNA sequences in this sample. The V gene is TRBV9, the J gene TRBJ2-1; 11 bases match TRBD2. V was clipped by 3 bases and J by 3 bases; unmatched bases: 5. The CDR3 totals 16 residues. Per germline, CDR1 SGDLS and CDR2 YYNGEE. The CDR3 loop is CASSASGTSGYNEQFF. Here the CDR3 DNA reads TGTGCCAGCAGCGCCTCCGGGACTAGCGGCTACAATGAGCAGTTCTTC.

The chain joins TRBV7-9 to TRBJ2-7; perhaps TRBD2 as D (6 bases). The germline CDR1 and CDR2 sequences are SEHNR and FQNEAQ (reference sequence). V was shortened by 5 bases and J by 6 bases, with 20 bases between the two germline ends. This CDR3 comprises 15 residues. This chain's CDR3 is CASSPLADSRIEQYF. CDR3 nucleotide sequence: TGTGCCAGCAGCCCACTAGCCGACAGTCGGATCGAGCAGTACTTC.

The genes are TRBV2 and TRBJ2-1; 9 nucleotides line up with TRBD2. The CDR3 consists of 13 residues. V was pared by 1 base and J by 9 bases, with 1 base of the junction left unmatched. Germline CDR1 and CDR2: SNHLY and FYNNEI. The CDR3 here is CASSEGRGGEQFF. Here the CDR3 DNA reads TGTGCCAGCAGTGAAGGGCGGGGGGGTGAGCAGTTCTTC. The full variable domain, rest sourced from reference TRBV2 and TRBJ2-1, is EPEVTQTPSHQVTQMGQEVILRCVPISNHLYFYWYRQILGQKVEFLVSFYNNEISEKSEIFDDQFSVERPDGSNFTLKIRSTKLEDSAMYFCASSEGRGGEQFFGPGTRLTVL.